The entry below describes one TCR beta chain. Clones were sequenced by immunoSEQ multiplex PCR, and TCRdb holds only the in-frame ones, with some missing. Of more than 85,000 clones listed, over 70% are singletons. The source of the sample is a study of blood T cell repertoires in COVID-19. The wider study: The cDNA or gDNA used as material had been derived from T cells, B-cell-depleted T cells, or PBMCs.

The origin of this receptor is a man aged 65-85 years with acute or convalescent COVID-19. The sequencing sample was made of peripheral blood.

The CDR3 region is CASSRVNTGELFF. As DNA, the CDR3 is TGTGCCAGCAGCCGAGTGAACACCGGGGAGCTGTTTTTT. The genes are TRBV14 and TRBJ2-2; D is unclear. The CDR3 contains 13 residues. Germline CDR1 is SGHDN and CDR2 is FVKESK. V lost 4 bases and J lost 1, with 4 bases in between.